This record concerns one TCR beta chain sequence. This receptor's antigen is unknown. Base qualities were left out, and no much larger clone turns up one base away. The germline ends are 15 bases apart after V is trimmed by 4 bases and J by 3 bases. Including the terminal cysteine and phenylalanine, the CDR3 comprises 15 residues. This entry keeps only the CDR3 DNA: 45 bases, framed from base 1. Reading the germline V gene gives CDR1 MNHEY and CDR2 SVGAGI. The CDR3 regions of human TCRbeta chains were analyzed by immunosequencing. Regarding the original processing steps: TCRs in the repertoires were matched against a reference library of SARS-CoV-2-specific TCRs that had been generated with the MIRA antigen-specificity platform. Breadth was defined as the fraction of unique TCRs that were SARS-CoV-2-associated. Depth was defined as the fraction of total T cells that were SARS-CoV-2-associated. Using the MIRA data, each spike-specific TCR was mapped to the spike region that the TCR reacts to and placed in a CD4 or CD8 class. Log10-transformed breadth and depth values were compared by one-way ANOVA with Sidak's multiple comparisons tests. TCRdb limited this immuneACCESS table to in-frame rearrangements with V and J called. A share of clones is missing; checked studies link under half to unresolved V genes, and the rest is unexplained. Clone size and V and J calls were adopted from that table, with D and trimming inferred from the DNA. The sample table contains about 110,000 clones; only one count was recorded for about nine tenths of them. The ten biggest clones cover approximately 4.7% of the sample.

The sample comes from a study of T cell responses to AZD1222 COVID-19 vaccine (dated by TCRdb to 2020 to 2022). For context, the study as a whole: AZD1222 recipients given second doses at about 4 weeks or at about 12 weeks were pooled, since spike-specific TCR depth and breadth were not found to differ between the two schedules. TCR sequencing was performed for 230 to 250 trial participants, of whom about 200 were given two doses of AZD1222 and 26 were given two doses of MenACWY control vaccine. Trial participants were enrolled by age into 18-55, 56-69 and 70-plus year subgroups, with 148, 28 and 57 TCR-sequenced participants respectively. Points the paper makes about the study in general: Epitopes outside the regions mutated in the B.1.351 and B.1.1.7 variants were reportedly recognized by nearly half of the unique spike-specific TCRs. Most participants were white British and females outnumbered males, and the authors suggested that clonal diversity may have been underestimated. Because no day 14 peak-response samples were available, repertoires were characterized only after the peak T cell response. The 56-69-year group was small, and its depth increase did not reach significance, likely because of low power. Only a handful of AZD1222 recipients were SARS-CoV-2 seropositive at baseline, limiting conclusions about previously exposed vaccinees. After two AZD1222 doses, spike-specific TCR breadth and depth were significantly higher than at day 0 and than in MenACWY recipients. The vaccine-associated CD4 TCRs covered the entire spike protein, and the dominant responses fell in regions 160-218 and 743-854.

This specimen's time point label, interpreted: baseline before first vaccination. Vaccinee samples came from UK trials COV001 and COV002, including a single-blind randomized controlled phase 2/3 trial of AZD1222 (ChAdOx1 nCoV-19) in healthy adults. Trial participant PBMC samples were collected at day 0 and day 28 after the second dose for TCRbeta chain sequencing. The sequence came from an adult in good health. The receptor chain draws on TRBV6-5 and TRBJ1-2; TRBD1 could be the D gene, as 5 bases match. The input for sequencing was peripheral blood, taken on day 0 of AZD1222 vaccination. The sequenced DNA is TGTGCCAGCAGTTCCGGTGGAGGGGACTACTATGGCTACACCTTC. This translates into CASSSGGGDYYGYTF.